One and the same sample provided the 16 T cell receptor beta chains below, sequenced in a study of Graves' ophthalmopathy and Graves' hyperthyroidism (dated by TCRdb to between 2017 and 2018). TCRdb names Illumina HiSeq 2000 as the instrument used. TCR beta CDR3 regions were amplified from RNA transcripts for repertoire sequencing. The first round was an RT-PCR using HTBI primers with the Qiagen OneStep RT-PCR kit, and this first round was followed by a second-round multiplex PCR, then size selection and purification. The raw public data were reprocessed by TCRdb itself: fastp quality trimming at Q25, MiXCR clonotype calling, in-frame beta chains only. When rows share a CDR3 protein, they turn into one entry using the most common DNA and genes. This sample comprises roughly 380,000 distinct CDR3 sequences, just over 15% of them detected only once. The biggest ten clones account for approximately 7% of the sample.

Material: peripheral blood. All receptors come from a woman under 30 with stable Graves' hyperthyroidism. Donor details come from another sample of the same person, matched by shared clones.

The table lists this clonotype with many counts. Written as DNA, the CDR3 is TGTGCCACCGGGGACAGGGGCCGGCAAGGCTACACCTTC. This translates into CATGDRGRQGYTF. The V call is TRBV10-3, the J call TRBJ1-2; 10 bases match TRBD1. Germline loops: CDR1 ENHRY, CDR2 SYGVKD. V trimming: 10 bases; J trimming: 8 bases; junction bases outside the gene matches: 10. The CDR3 consists of 13 residues.

The chain recombines TRBV6-5 with TRBJ1-1, with 7 bases lining up with TRBD1. V shed 2 bases, J shed 3 bases, and the junction held 3 bases outside the gene matches. Germline V gene lookup returns CDR1 MNHEY and CDR2 SVGAGI. The CDR3 runs 14 residues. This CDR3 reads CASSYNRGDTEAFF. The CDR3 DNA reads as TGTGCCAGCAGTTACAACAGGGGCGACACTGAAGCTTTCTTT.

This clonotype has a count of ten or more. This chain uses TRBV18 with TRBJ1-1; possibly TRBD1 for D (5 bases). The V gene's germline CDR1 is KGHSH and CDR2 LQKENI. V was trimmed by 2 bases and J by 5 bases, leaving 18 bases between them. This CDR3 region has 16 residues. CDR3 DNA sequence: TGTGCCAGCTCACCAGGGGCAACAGCTCCCGGGACTGAAGCTTTCTTT. This sequence encodes CASSPGATAPGTEAFF. Drawing the rest from reference TRBV18 and TRBJ1-1, the complete variable domain is NAGVMQNPRHLVRRRGQEARLRCSPMKGHSHVYWYRQLPEEGLKFMVYLQKENIIDESGMPKERFSAEFPKEGPSILRIQQVVRGDSAAYFCASSPGATAPGTEAFFGQGTRLTVV.

This clonotype was detected ten times or more. The chain employs TRBV6-5 and TRBJ1-1; D not resolved. This CDR3 comprises 13 residues. V lost 6 bases to trimming and J lost 3 bases, with 11 bases between them. CDR1 and CDR2 from the germline V gene are MNHEY and SVGAGI. The CDR3 is CASRAGIDTEAFF. The CDR3 DNA follows: TGTGCCAGCAGGGCAGGCATAGACACTGAAGCTTTCTTT.

The chain links TRBV15 to TRBJ2-7; 7 bases match TRBD1. The CDR3 length is 15 residues. From germline, CDR1 is LNHNV and CDR2 YYDKDF (reference sequence). The J segment lost 0 bases and the V segment lost 5 bases, leaving 7 bases of the junction unmatched. The CDR3 nucleotides are TGTGCCACCAGCCGCCCGGGGACAGTCTCCTACGAGCAGTACGTC. It is translated as CATSRPGTVSYEQYV.

This rearrangement joins TRBV9 to TRBJ2-7; TRBD1 is a possible D gene (6 bases). This CDR3 contains 14 residues. The V end lost 4 bases, the J end lost 0 bases, and 11 bases lay between the germline ends. Germline assignment: CDR1 SGDLS and CDR2 YYNGEE. The CDR3 sequence is CASSQRDISYEQYF. As DNA, the CDR3 is TGTGCCAGCAGCCAACGGGACATCTCCTACGAGCAGTACTTC.

This clonotype showed up many times. V gene TRBV20-1 combines with J gene TRBJ2-6; D is undetermined. This CDR3 is built from 16 residues. Germline CDR1 DFQATT, CDR2 SNEGSKA (reference sequence). The V end was cut by 3 bases, the J end by 1 base, with 13 bases between. CDR3 DNA sequence: TGCAGTGCTAGTCATCCGGGCCTATCTGGGGCCAACGTCCTGACTTTC. This codes for CSASHPGLSGANVLTF.

The V gene is TRBV14, the J gene TRBJ1-6; tentative D call: TRBD1 (6 bases). This CDR3 region has 15 residues. V lost 2 bases to trimming and J lost 10 bases, with 15 bases between them. Looked up from germline, CDR1 is SGHDN and CDR2 is FVKESK. DNA of the CDR3: TGTGCCAGCAGCCAACTACAGGGAGGATCCTCACCCCTCCACTTT. Translating gives CASSQLQGGSSPLHF.

There are many counts of this clonotype. V gene TRBV27 combines with J gene TRBJ1-1; D is possibly TRBD1 (6 bases). CDR3 length: 14 residues. The germline V gene has CDR1 MNHEY and CDR2 SMNVEV (reference sequence). The germline V and J ends were trimmed by 5 bases and 1 base, with 11 bases remaining between them. CDR3 in DNA: TGTGCCAGCAGTCCGGGGGGCTGGAACACTGAAGCTTTCTTT. Its translation: CASSPGGWNTEAFF.

As DNA, the CDR3 is TGTGCCAGCAGTCCCCCCGGACTAGCGGGGACTCGGACCCAGTACTTC. Encoded protein: CASSPPGLAGTRTQYF. V is TRBV6-1 and J is TRBJ2-5; TRBD2 matches 12 bases. This CDR3 spans 16 amino acids. Germline CDR1 and CDR2: MNHNS and SASEGT. The V gene end was trimmed by 5 bases and the J gene end by 7 bases; junction bases not matched to a gene: 11.

This clonotype occurred many times. V and J are TRBV19 and TRBJ1-1; D is unclear. V was clipped by 1 base and J by 1 base, with 7 bases between them. The germline gives CDR1 LNHDA, CDR2 SQIVND (reference sequence). The length of the CDR3 is 14 residues. The CDR3, as DNA: TGTGCCAGTAGTATAGTGTCGGAGAACACTGAAGCTTTCTTT. This sequence encodes CASSIVSENTEAFF.

The table lists this clonotype with a few counts. The rearrangement uses TRBV7-3 and TRBJ2-2; 13 positions agree with TRBD2. There are 15 residues in the CDR3. The junction had 2 bases not matched to a gene; V was cut back by 3 bases and J by 7 bases. Germline values: CDR1 SGHTA, CDR2 FQGTGA. The CDR3 DNA is TGTGCCAGCAGCTTGGGACTAGCGGGGCACGGGGAGCTGTTTTTT. Protein product: CASSLGLAGHGELFF.

Ten or more counts support this clonotype. V usage is TRBV2 and J usage is TRBJ2-7; D call uncertain. The CDR3 totals 12 residues. Germline V gives CDR1 SNHLY, CDR2 FYNNEI. Trimming removed 7 bases at V and 1 base at J, with 8 bases between. The CDR3: CASKSESYEQYF. The CDR3 nucleotides read TGTGCCAGCAAATCGGAATCCTACGAGCAGTACTTC. Using reference TRBV2 and TRBJ2-7 for the parts outside the CDR3, the full variable domain is EPEVTQTPSHQVTQMGQEVILRCVPISNHLYFYWYRQILGQKVEFLVSFYNNEISEKSEIFDDQFSVERPDGSNFTLKIRSTKLEDSAMYFCASKSESYEQYFGPGTRLTVT.

This chain links TRBV25-1 with TRBJ1-1; D is possibly TRBD1 (5 bases). V lost 9 bases and J lost 8, with 13 bases in between. The CDR3 length is 11 residues. Germline V CDR1 and CDR2: MGHDK, SYGVNS. The CDR3 region has the DNA TGTGCCAGTGATGGGGGGTCGGAAGCTTTCTTT. Translation gives CASDGGSEAFF.

There are a few counts of this clonotype. The chain joins TRBV4-1 to TRBJ2-5; D is perhaps TRBD2 (6 bases). CDR1 is MGHRA and CDR2 is YSYEKL in the germline V gene. This CDR3 is 14 amino acids long. V lost 3 bases to trimming and J lost 7 bases, with 15 bases between them. This chain's CDR3 is CASSQDSGEGTQYF. CDR3 in DNA: TGCGCCAGCAGCCAGGACTCGGGGGAAGGGACCCAGTACTTC.

About this clonotype: A read error may be the cause here, since a much bigger clone is one base away. This rearrangement joins TRBV5-8 to TRBJ2-5; D is unclear. Trimming left V 3 bases short and J 5 bases short, with 11 bases between. Germline V gene sequence: CDR1 SGHTS, CDR2 YDEGEE. The CDR3 covers 13 residues. Here the CDR3 DNA reads TGTGCCAGCAGCTATCTAGTAATGGAGACCCAGTACTTC. It translates to CASSYLVMETQYF.